The 20 T cell receptor beta chains in this list originate from one sample, sequenced in a study of T cells in localized non-small cell lung cancer. TCRdb's copy holds only in-frame clones and misses some; the assay was immunoSEQ multiplex PCR. The sample consists of roughly 16,000 clones, roughly 82% of them appearing once. This material consisted of peripheral blood, taken before any cancer treatment. The receptors shown here come from a male donor older than 55 with stage I lung adenocarcinoma.

This clone was counted a few times. CDR3 DNA: TGTGCCAGTAGCCAGGGGGCTAGCGGACGTAACGAGCAGTACTTC. This translates into CASSQGASGRNEQYF. This rearrangement joins TRBV19 to TRBJ2-7; the D gene is possibly TRBD1 (8 bases). The CDR3 length is 15 residues. Germline CDR1 and CDR2: LNHDA and SQIVND (reference sequence). Trimming left V 6 bases short and J 5 bases short, with 20 bases between.

This clone is a singleton in its sample. The chain uses TRBV4-3 and TRBJ2-1; D is perhaps TRBD1 (5 bases). The CDR3 sequence is 19 residues long. CDR1 and CDR2 (germline): LGHNA, YSLEER. V was shortened by 1 base and J by 5 bases, with 24 bases between the two germline ends. The CDR3 DNA follows: TGCGCCAGCAGCCAAGTGGAAGGGGCCCCACGTTATGCTCACAATGAGCAGTTCTTC. Amino acids: CASSQVEGAPRYAHNEQFF.

The V and J genes are TRBV6-1 and TRBJ2-3; the match to TRBD2 covers 10 bases. Germline lookup yields CDR1 MNHNS and CDR2 SASEGT. The length of the CDR3 is 15 residues. Trimming at V came to 5 bases and at J to 4 bases, leaving 6 bases not matched to a gene. The CDR3 coding sequence is TGTGCCAGCAGTTGGTCTAGCGGGAGTTCAGATACGCAGTATTTT. It yields the protein CASSWSSGSSDTQYF.

The CDR3 region is CASSLGWGGTDNEKLFF. CDR3 nucleotides: TGTGCCAGCAGCTTAGGGTGGGGGGGGACAGATAATGAAAAACTGTTTTTT. The chain recombines TRBV7-2 with TRBJ1-4, with 7 bases that match TRBD1. The CDR3 totals 17 residues. The V and J ends lost 1 base and 4 bases, in that order; junction bases with no gene match: 9. CDR1 is SGHTA and CDR2 is FQGNSA in the germline V gene. The full variable domain, completed using reference TRBV7-2 and TRBJ1-4, is GAGVSQSPSNKVTEKGKDVELRCDPISGHTALYWYRQSLGQGLEFLIYFQGNSAPDKSGLPSDRFSAERTGGSVSTLTIQRTQQEDSAVYLCASSLGWGGTDNEKLFFGSGTQLSVL.

This clone was seen a few times. V usage is TRBV7-9 and J usage is TRBJ2-1, with D unclear. V was cut by 5 bases and J by 7 bases, with 6 bases left in between. CDR1 is SEHNR and CDR2 is FQNEAQ in the germline V gene (reference sequence). This CDR3 is 11 amino acids long. The CDR3 sequence is CASSHSNEQFF. CDR3 in DNA: TGTGCCAGCAGCCACAGTAATGAGCAGTTCTTC.

The chain uses TRBV30 and TRBJ2-1; 11 bases match TRBD2. Unmatched junction bases numbered 17, after V lost 0 bases and J lost 13 bases. CDR1 is GTSNPN and CDR2 is SVGIG in the germline V gene (reference sequence). CDR3 length equals 17 residues. The CDR3 sequence: CAWSVSAGFMTSGKQFF. The DNA for the CDR3 is TGTGCCTGGAGTGTATCCGCGGGTTTTATGACTAGCGGGAAACAGTTCTTC. The full variable domain, rest sourced from reference TRBV30 and TRBJ2-1, is SQTIHQWPATLVQPVGSPLSLECTVEGTSNPNLYWYRQAAGRGLQLLFYSVGIGQISSEVPQNLSASRPQDRQFILSSKKLLLSDSGFYLCAWSVSAGFMTSGKQFFGPGTRLTVL.

This clone was seen a single time. The chain links TRBV5-1 to TRBJ2-3; 12 bases line up with TRBD2. There are 14 residues in the CDR3. In germline, CDR1 is SGHRS, CDR2 YFSETQ. With 4 bases clipped from V and 5 bases from J, the junction kept 2 bases outside the gene matches. The chain's CDR3 is CASSVGLAGDTQYF. CDR3 sequence (DNA): TGCGCCAGCAGCGTGGGACTAGCGGGAGATACGCAGTATTTT.

CDR3 region: CASSGPGHNNEQFF. The CDR3 DNA reads TGTGCCAGCAGCGGGCCGGGACACAACAATGAGCAGTTCTTC. The J gene is TRBJ2-1, the V gene TRBV11-3, with D maybe TRBD1 (6 bases). CDR3 length: 14 amino acids. Germline loops: CDR1 SGHNT, CDR2 YENEEA. Trimming left V 5 bases short and J 5 bases short, with 13 bases between. Filled out from reference TRBV11-3 and TRBJ2-1, the complete variable domain reads EAGVVQSPRYKIIEKKQPVAFWCNPISGHNTLYWYLQNLGQGPELLIRYENEEAVDDSQLPKDRFSAERLKGVDSTLKIQPAELGDSAVYLCASSGPGHNNEQFFGPGTRLTVL.

The V and J genes are TRBV15 and TRBJ1-1; D unclear. Trimming stripped 0 bases from V and 7 bases from J, with 6 bases between. Germline values: CDR1 LNHNV, CDR2 YYDKDF (reference sequence). The CDR3 sequence is 12 residues long. DNA of the CDR3: TGTGCCACCAGCAGAGATTGGAATGAAGCTTTCTTT. Translation: CATSRDWNEAFF.

V gene TRBV4-2 combines with J gene TRBJ1-5; D not certain. V was trimmed by 0 bases and J by 0 bases, leaving 6 bases between them. Germline values: CDR1 LGHNA, CDR2 YNFKEQ. The CDR3 loop spans 15 amino acids. As DNA, the CDR3 is TGTGCCAGCAGCCAAGACAGGTATAGCAATCAGCCCCAGCATTTT. This translates into CASSQDRYSNQPQHF.

Here the CDR3 DNA reads TGCGCCAGCAGCCAGTATGGCGGGGAGCTGTTTTTT. Its protein is CASSQYGGELFF. The V and J genes are TRBV4-1 and TRBJ2-2; D is ambiguous. The CDR3 has 12 residues. The V end lost 3 bases, the J end lost 7 bases, and 6 bases lay between the germline ends. Germline CDR1 MGHRA, CDR2 YSYEKL.

The chain is built from TRBV10-3 and TRBJ2-5; the D gene is possibly TRBD2 (5 bases). The J call may be wrong; the DNA end is better matched by TRBJ2-7. This CDR3 comprises 14 residues. Germline assignment: CDR1 ENHRY and CDR2 SYGVKD. CDR3 DNA sequence: TGTGCCATCAGTGTCTCCCGGGACTCCTACGAGCAGTACTTC. Protein: CAISVSRDSYEQYF.

The CDR3 DNA is TGCGCCAGCCCTCGCAACGGACAGCGAAGACCTCCGTATGGCTACACCTTC. It is translated as CASPRNGQRRPPYGYTF. The chain links TRBV23-1 to TRBJ1-2; D might be TRBD1 (6 bases). TRBV23-1 is reported as an ORF; its role is uncertain. The CDR3 covers 17 residues. Trimming cost V 8 bases and J 5 bases, with 27 bases left between them.

The J gene is TRBJ1-4, the V gene TRBV15; the D gene is possibly TRBD1 (6 bases). This CDR3 is 16 amino acids long. The V end lost 0 bases, the J end lost 7 bases, and 15 bases lay between the germline ends. Germline V CDR1 and CDR2: LNHNV, YYDKDF (reference sequence). CDR3 sequence reads: CATSRDGDGGPEKLFF. The CDR3 DNA follows: TGTGCCACCAGCAGAGATGGGGACGGGGGGCCTGAAAAACTGTTTTTT.

The rearrangement uses TRBV4-2 and TRBJ1-3, with TRBD1 matching 8 bases. V dropped 3 bases and J dropped 0; count of bases not matched to a gene: 4. The CDR3 consists of 16 residues. CDR1 is LGHNA and CDR2 is YNFKEQ in the germline V gene. The CDR3 DNA sequence: TGTGCCAGCAGCCAGAATCAGGGGGCCTCTGGAAACACCATATATTTT. Translated: CASSQNQGASGNTIYF.

The rearrangement uses TRBV11-1 and TRBJ2-3; D gene unclear. The germline CDR1 and CDR2 sequences are SGHAT and FQDESV (reference sequence). The CDR3 has 13 amino acids. Trimming removed 0 bases at V and 4 bases at J, with 5 bases between. As DNA, the CDR3 is TGTGCCAGCAGCTTAGCGATGGCAGATACGCAGTATTTT. It codes for CASSLAMADTQYF.

This clone was recorded a few times. The V gene is TRBV15, the J gene TRBJ1-2, with D possibly TRBD1 on 5 matching bases. V lost 1 base and J lost 4, with 10 bases in between. This CDR3 contains 14 residues. The germline gives CDR1 LNHNV, CDR2 YYDKDF (reference sequence). The CDR3, as DNA: TGTGCCACCAGCAGAGTGGGGGTGGGCTATGGCTACACCTTC. Translated: CATSRVGVGYGYTF. The whole variable domain, filled in from reference TRBV15 and TRBJ1-2, reads DAMVIQNPRYQVTQFGKPVTLSCSQTLNHNVMYWYQQKSSQAPKLLFHYYDKDFNNEADTPDNFQSRRPNTSFCFLDIRSPGLGDTAMYLCATSRVGVGYGYTFGSGTRLTVV.

The count of this clone is one. CDR3 amino acids: CASSPRLAETQYF. CDR3 bases: TGTGCCAGCAGTCCCCGTCTAGCGGAGACCCAGTACTTC. The chain couples TRBV27 to TRBJ2-5; a possible D gene is TRBD2 (6 bases). V was clipped by 5 bases and J by 5 bases, with 12 bases between them. The CDR3 is 13 amino acids. CDR1 and CDR2 from the germline V gene are MNHEY and SMNVEV (reference sequence).

This chain uses TRBV11-2 with TRBJ2-2; 9 positions match TRBD1. This CDR3 is 14 amino acids long. V lost 5 bases, J lost 7 bases, and 5 bases stayed unmatched. Germline V gives CDR1 SGHAT, CDR2 FQNNGV. The chain's CDR3 is CASSRTGDRGELFF. CDR3 DNA: TGTGCCAGCAGCCGGACAGGGGACCGCGGGGAGCTGTTTTTT.

V usage is TRBV6-6 and J usage is TRBJ2-2; tentative D call: TRBD2 (6 bases). The CDR3 loop spans 13 amino acids. Germline CDR1 is MNHNY and CDR2 is SVGAGI (reference sequence). Trimming took 2 bases from V and 7 from J, leaving 8 bases between them. CDR3 in DNA: TGTGCCAGCAGTTACGGGACTCTCGGGGAGCTGTTTTTT. It codes for CASSYGTLGELFF.